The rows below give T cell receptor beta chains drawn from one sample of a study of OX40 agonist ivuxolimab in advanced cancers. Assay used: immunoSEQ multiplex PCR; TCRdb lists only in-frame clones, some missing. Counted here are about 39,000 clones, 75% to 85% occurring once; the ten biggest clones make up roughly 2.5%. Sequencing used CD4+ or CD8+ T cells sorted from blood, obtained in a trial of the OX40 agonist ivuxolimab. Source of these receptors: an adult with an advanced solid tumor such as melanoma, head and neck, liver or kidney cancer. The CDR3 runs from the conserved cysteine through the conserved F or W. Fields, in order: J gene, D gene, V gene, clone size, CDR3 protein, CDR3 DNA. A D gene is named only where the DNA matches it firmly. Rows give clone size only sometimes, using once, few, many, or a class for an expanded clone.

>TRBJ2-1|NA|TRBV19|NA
CASRGGGNEQFF
TGTGCCAGTAGGGGGGGTGGGAATGAGCAGTTCTTC
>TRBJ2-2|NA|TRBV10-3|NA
CAISGYGTGAAGELFF
TGTGCCATCAGTGGATACGGGACTGGCGCGGCCGGGGAGCTGTTTTTT
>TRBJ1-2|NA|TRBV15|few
CATGGSYGYTF
TGTGCCACCGGGGGGAGTTATGGCTACACCTTC
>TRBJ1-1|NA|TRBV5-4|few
CASSLGGQRYTEAFF
TGTGCCAGCAGCTTGGGGGGACAAAGGTACACTGAAGCTTTCTTT
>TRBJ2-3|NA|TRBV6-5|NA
CASLDNWGDTQYF
TGTGCCTCATTGGACAACTGGGGGGATACGCAGTATTTT
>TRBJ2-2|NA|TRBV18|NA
CASSLGQFANTGELFF
TGTGCCAGCTCTCTCGGACAGTTCGCGAACACCGGGGAGCTGTTTTTT
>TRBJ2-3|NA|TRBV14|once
CASSPPGVADTQYF
TGTGCCAGCAGCCCGCCAGGCGTTGCAGATACGCAGTATTTT
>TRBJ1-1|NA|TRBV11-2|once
CASSLVPVGWNTEAFF
TGTGCCAGCAGCTTAGTGCCAGTGGGATGGAACACTGAAGCTTTCTTT
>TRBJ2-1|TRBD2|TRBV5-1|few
CASSFSAGEVGEQFF
TGCGCCAGCAGCTTTTCGGCGGGAGAGGTCGGTGAGCAGTTCTTC
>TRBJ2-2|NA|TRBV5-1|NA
CASILQPDTGELFF
TGCGCCAGCATCCTACAGCCAGACACCGGGGAGCTGTTTTTT